The 3 T cell receptor beta chains in this list originate from one sample, sequenced in a study of cytomegalovirus exposure and HLA in healthy donors. Amplification used 60 Vbeta primers and 13 Jbeta primers. Clones were read by immunoSEQ multiplex PCR, and TCRdb kept only the in-frame ones, dropping some. Among over 150,000 clones listed, roughly 80% were seen once. Sequences were obtained from PBMCs. These receptors all stem from a woman aged 25 to 45 in good health and CMV-seronegative.

This clone was found a few times. The DNA of the CDR3 is TGCGCCAGCAGCTTGGTCCACAGGTCAGATGGCTACACCTTC. It translates to CASSLVHRSDGYTF. V is TRBV5-1 and J is TRBJ1-2; the D gene is possibly TRBD1 (5 bases). V lost 0 bases to trimming and J lost 6 bases, with 12 bases between them. Germline V CDR1 and CDR2: SGHRS, YFSETQ. The CDR3 is 14 residues long.

This clone appeared a few times. This chain links TRBV7-9 with TRBJ2-5; 10 bases match TRBD2. Losses at the gene ends were 5 bases for V and 1 base for J; bases not matched to a gene: 4. Germline V gene lookup returns CDR1 SEHNR and CDR2 FQNEAQ (reference sequence). This CDR3 is 15 amino acids long. The CDR3 region has the DNA TGTGCCAGCAGCCTGGGACTAGCGCCCCAAGAGACCCAGTACTTC. It yields the protein CASSLGLAPQETQYF.

This sequence joins TRBV11-2 and TRBJ2-7; 8 bases align to TRBD1. Germline CDR1 and CDR2: SGHAT and FQNNGV. J gave up 12 bases and V 4 bases, and 14 bases lay outside the gene matches. The CDR3 extends over 14 amino acids. The CDR3 loop is CASSSVTQGAIGYF. CDR3 in DNA: TGTGCCAGCAGCTCCGTAACTCAGGGGGCCATAGGGTACTTC.